This TCR beta chain was found in a study of blood T cell repertoires in COVID-19. Cohort 3 donors counted as recovered after two negative PCRs, clearance, or resolved symptoms. The protocol was immunoSEQ multiplex PCR, while the TCRdb copy is restricted to in-frame clones and leaves out a portion. The sample lists around 450,000 clones; roughly 87% were seen once. Sequencing was performed on PBMCs or T cells enriched from blood (not recorded which). This TCR was sampled from a woman aged 18-29 years who had recovered from COVID-19.

The CDR3 region is CASSQGSLAGAEQFF. CDR3 sequence (DNA): TGTGCCAGCAGCCAAGGGTCCCTAGCGGGGGCCGAGCAGTTCTTC. The chain links TRBV3-1 (or the pseudogene TRBV3-2) to TRBJ2-1; the match to TRBD2 covers 10 bases. Per the germline V gene, CDR1 is LGHDT and CDR2 is YNNKEL (reference sequence). This CDR3 spans 15 amino acids. The trim removed 1 base at V and 10 bases at J, leaving 7 bases unmatched.